This T cell receptor (beta chain) was recovered during a study of T cell responses to AZD1222 COVID-19 vaccine (dated by TCRdb to the early 2020s). Turning to the overall study: AZD1222 recipients with second doses at about 4 weeks or about 12 weeks were pooled, because spike-specific TCR depth and breadth did not differ between schedules. A total of 233 trial participants underwent TCR sequencing, of whom more than 200 had received two doses of AZD1222 and roughly 26 had received two doses of the MenACWY control vaccine. Trial participants were enrolled by age into 18-55, 56-69 and 70-plus year subgroups, with about 150, 28 and 57 TCR-sequenced participants respectively. The paper's findings and limits, for the study overall: Participants were mostly white British and included more females than males, and it was suggested by the authors that clonal diversity may have been underestimated. Conclusions about previously exposed vaccinees are limited, since just a handful of AZD1222 recipients were seropositive for SARS-CoV-2 at baseline. In the small 56-69-year group, the increase in depth fell short of significance, most likely because of low power. Because no samples from the day 14 peak response were available, repertoires could be characterized only after the peak T cell response. The vaccine-associated CD4 TCRs covered the entire spike protein, and the dominant responses fell in regions 160-218 and 743-854. After two AZD1222 doses, both the breadth and the depth of spike-specific TCRs were significantly higher than at day 0 and than in MenACWY recipients. Epitopes outside the regions mutated in the B.1.351 and B.1.1.7 variants were reportedly recognized by nearly half of the unique spike-specific TCRs.

Concerning this clone: The antigen it binds to is not known. Within one base of it there is no much larger clone, and no base qualities were kept.

Explained via the paper, the time point label denotes: baseline before first vaccination. The vaccinee samples were drawn from two UK trials, COV001 and COV002, one of which was a single-blind randomized controlled phase 2/3 trial testing AZD1222 (ChAdOx1 nCoV-19) in healthy adults. Trial participant PBMC samples were collected at day 0 and day 28 after the second dose for TCRbeta chain sequencing. The CDR3 regions of human TCRbeta chains were analyzed by immunosequencing. The published analysis was carried out like this. TCRs in the repertoires were matched against a reference library of SARS-CoV-2-specific TCRs that had been generated with the MIRA antigen-specificity platform. Breadth was defined as the fraction of unique TCRs that were SARS-CoV-2-associated, and depth was defined as the fraction of total T cells that were SARS-CoV-2-associated. Each spike-specific TCR was assigned to its reactive spike region and to a CD4 or CD8 class using the MIRA data. Log10-transformed breadth and depth values were compared by one-way ANOVA with Sidak's multiple comparisons tests. Entries here come from immuneACCESS through TCRdb and include only in-frame sequences with V and J called. Some clones fail to appear in such tables; in the studies checked, an unresolved V gene covers under half of the shortfall, and the cause of the remainder is unknown. That table is the source of V, J and clone size, and D and trimming were worked out from the DNA. For this sample there are tens of thousands of clones; 88% appear just once. The biggest ten clones account for about 8.2% of the sample.

The material sequenced was peripheral blood, taken on day 0 of AZD1222 vaccination. The receptor's source is an adult in good health.

The CDR3 reads as follows: CASSEQPLTASSYEQYF. The nucleotide sequence is TGTGCCAGCAGTGAACAGCCACTTACAGCTTCCTCCTACGAGCAGTACTTC. The V gene is TRBV6-1 and the J gene is TRBJ2-7; the D segment cannot be called with confidence. V was cut back by 2 bases and J by 0 bases, leaving a gap of 17 bases between them. Reading the germline V gene gives CDR1 MNHNS and CDR2 SASEGT. Counted from cysteine to phenylalanine, this CDR3 has 17 amino acids. The only DNA kept is the CDR3, 51 bases in frame from the first base.